A single sample gave rise to the 21 T cell receptor beta chains below, sequenced in a study of early T cells in non-severe SARS-CoV-2 infection (dated by TCRdb to the early 2020s). Libraries were made using 5' RACE. Sequenced on a NextSeq 500. The public reads were reprocessed in TCRdb via fastp at Q25 and MiXCR, keeping in-frame beta chains. Rows are combined by CDR3 protein, so each entry shows the most common genes and DNA. The sample yields around 80,000 distinct CDR3 sequences; around 14% were counted once. 5.5% to 7.5% of the sample lies in the top ten. Sequencing input: whole blood. The receptors originated from an adult who was a healthcare worker with PCR-confirmed SARS-CoV-2 infection or an uninfected control (not recorded which).

CDR3: CASSRGTGDEQFF. The CDR3 coding sequence is TGCGCCAGCAGCCGCGGGACAGGGGATGAGCAGTTCTTC. The rearrangement joins TRBV4-1 to TRBJ2-1, with 10 bases lining up with TRBD1. The ends lost 4 bases at V and 8 bases at J; junction bases unmatched: 2. This CDR3 is built from 13 residues. Germline assignment: CDR1 MGHRA and CDR2 YSYEKL.

This clonotype has at least ten counts. The chain has TRBV29-1 and TRBJ2-1; 10 positions match TRBD2. Germline CDR1 and CDR2: SQVTM and ANQGSEA. Trimming cost V 6 bases and J 4 bases; bases outside gene matches: 6. There are 14 residues in the CDR3. The CDR3 DNA sequence: TGCAGCGTGGTCACTAGCGGGGTTTACAATGAGCAGTTCTTC. It encodes CSVVTSGVYNEQFF.

This clonotype has ten or more counts. This rearrangement joins TRBV20-1 to TRBJ1-1, with a tentative D call TRBD1 (5 bases). The CDR3 contains 14 residues. Trimming removed 0 bases at V and 4 bases at J, with 12 bases between. Germline loops: CDR1 DFQATT, CDR2 SNEGSKA (reference sequence). DNA for the CDR3: TGCAGTGCTAGAGACGTGGGGGGAATCACTGAAGCTTTCTTT. Amino acid sequence: CSARDVGGITEAFF.

V and J are TRBV7-2 and TRBJ2-1; no definite D call. The CDR3 contains 15 residues. The V end was cut by 0 bases, the J end by 4 bases, with 10 bases between. Germline CDR1 reads SGHTA; CDR2 reads FQGNSA. CDR3 region: CASSLAPTAYNEQFF. The CDR3 DNA reads as TGTGCCAGCAGCTTAGCGCCGACGGCTTACAATGAGCAGTTCTTC.

In its sample, this clonotype was seen many times. CDR3 DNA sequence: TGTGCCAGCAGCCCCCACGGAGACACTGAAGCTTTCTTT. Encoded protein: CASSPHGDTEAFF. V usage is TRBV7-7 and J usage is TRBJ1-1, with D unresolved. Trimming took 5 bases from V and 3 from J, leaving 10 bases between them. Germline V lookup: CDR1 SSHAT, CDR2 FNYEAQ (reference sequence). This CDR3 has 13 amino acids.

The chain links TRBV21-1 to TRBJ1-1. TRBV21-1 is a documented pseudogene. The CDR3 totals 14 residues. CDR3: CASSKDWNLPEAFF. As DNA, the CDR3 is TGTGCCAGCAGCAAAGATTGGAATCTACCTGAAGCTTTCTTT.

The chain uses TRBV20-1 and TRBJ1-2; D is possibly TRBD1 (5 bases). Trimming pared 0 bases from V and 1 base from J, leaving 12 bases between. The CDR3 is 15 residues long. In germline, CDR1 is DFQATT, CDR2 SNEGSKA (reference sequence). The CDR3 loop is CSARDRGNHNYGYTF. The CDR3 bases are TGCAGTGCTAGAGATAGGGGTAACCATAACTATGGCTACACCTTC.

V is TRBV5-1 and J is TRBJ2-2; TRBD1 agrees at 7 bases. With 6 bases clipped from V and 3 bases from J, the junction kept 5 bases outside the gene matches. The CDR3 spans 14 residues. CDR1 and CDR2 from the germline V gene are SGHRS and YFSETQ. CDR3 loop: CASTTQGDTGELFF. CDR3 sequence (DNA): TGCGCCAGCACCACCCAGGGGGACACCGGGGAGCTGTTTTTT.

In this sample, this clonotype turned up many times. The V call is TRBV20-1, the J call TRBJ2-5, with a possible D match to TRBD1 (6 bases). This CDR3 contains 13 residues. Germline V gene data show CDR1 as DFQATT and CDR2 as SNEGSKA (reference sequence). The germline V and J ends were trimmed by 0 bases and 9 bases, with 14 bases remaining between them. This chain's CDR3 is CSARDMDSLSQYF. For the CDR3, the DNA is TGCAGTGCTAGAGATATGGACAGTCTATCCCAGTACTTC.

This clonotype appeared a few times. The chain carries TRBV7-9 and TRBJ1-1, with TRBD1 identical over 12 bases. The germline V gene encodes CDR1 SEHNR and CDR2 FQNEAQ (reference sequence). The junction had 3 bases not matched to a gene; V was cut back by 0 bases and J by 1 base. CDR3 length: 17 residues. CDR3 bases: TGTGCCAGCAGCTTAGCGGGACAGGGGGCGGAGAACACTGAAGCTTTCTTT. Protein sequence: CASSLAGQGAENTEAFF.

This clonotype was recorded at least ten times. The rearrangement uses TRBV5-1 and TRBJ2-1, with TRBD1 matching over 8 bases. J lost 2 bases, V lost 5 bases, and 15 bases had no gene match. In germline, CDR1 is SGHRS, CDR2 YFSETQ. CDR3 size: 18 residues. CDR3 DNA sequence: TGCGCCAGCAGAAAGACAGGGGACTCATATCGGCCCTACAATGAGCAGTTCTTC. Protein product: CASRKTGDSYRPYNEQFF.

The chain uses TRBV18 and TRBJ1-3; D not certain. V lost 2 bases and J lost 4, with 15 bases in between. Per the germline V gene, CDR1 is KGHSH and CDR2 is LQKENI. The length of the CDR3 is 16 residues. DNA of the CDR3: TGTGCCAGCTCACCAACCGGGCCTGGATCGGGAAACACCATATATTTT. Its translation is CASSPTGPGSGNTIYF.

On this clonotype: A much larger clone lies one base from this, so it may be a read error. This sequence joins TRBV6-2 or TRBV6-3 and TRBJ1-1; the D is unclear. This CDR3 region has 12 residues. The germline V and J ends were trimmed by 6 bases and 3 bases, with 8 bases remaining between them. The germline V gene encodes CDR1 MNHEY and CDR2 SVGEGT. CDR3 DNA: TGTGCCAGCAGCGAGGGATACACTGAAGCTTTCTTT. This codes for CASSEGYTEAFF.

This clonotype was seen many times. The gene calls are TRBV7-8 and TRBJ1-6; the D gene is possibly TRBD1 (5 bases). The CDR3 length is 15 residues. V was cut by 3 bases and J by 5 bases, with 11 bases left in between. Germline CDR1 reads SGHVS; CDR2 reads FQNEAQ. CDR3 loop: CASSFRVGNNSPLHF. The CDR3 region has the DNA TGTGCCAGCAGCTTCAGGGTTGGGAATAATTCACCCCTCCACTTT.

The CDR3 region has the DNA TGTGCCAGCAGCCCACAGGGGTTCAAGACTGAAGCTTTCTTT. Translation: CASSPQGFKTEAFF. The chain couples TRBV7-9 to TRBJ1-1, with 7 bases identical to TRBD1. The V segment lost 5 bases and the J segment 5 bases; nucleotides outside the gene matches: 8. This CDR3 has 14 amino acids. CDR1 is SEHNR and CDR2 is FQNEAQ in the germline V gene (reference sequence).

The sample holds many counts of this clonotype. This sequence joins TRBV28 and TRBJ1-1; D is possibly TRBD1 (5 bases). This CDR3 is 16 amino acids long. Trimming removed 6 bases at V and 3 bases at J, with 20 bases between. Germline V CDR1 and CDR2: MDHEN, SYDVKM. This CDR3 is CASRGEGASRYTEAFF. The CDR3, as DNA: TGTGCCAGCAGAGGTGAAGGGGCTAGTCGGTACACTGAAGCTTTCTTT.

V and J are TRBV2 and TRBJ1-4; TRBD1 matches 8 bases. J was trimmed by 8 bases and V by 3 bases; bases with no gene match: 2. The CDR3 has 13 amino acids. Looked up from germline, CDR1 is SNHLY and CDR2 is FYNNEI. CDR3 sequence (DNA): TGTGCCAGCAGTGACAGGGGGCGGGAAAAACTGTTTTTT. It specifies CASSDRGREKLFF.

A few counts support this clonotype. The V call is TRBV7-2, the J call TRBJ2-1; weak D call: TRBD1 (6 bases). The CDR3 is 16 amino acids. Germline CDR1 SGHTA, CDR2 FQGNSA. V shed 0 bases and J shed 3 bases, with 12 bases lying between them. The DNA for the CDR3 is TGTGCCAGCAGCTTAGCGGGACACCTGAGCTACAATGAGCAGTTCTTC. Translation gives CASSLAGHLSYNEQFF.

This clonotype was detected a few times. The J gene is TRBJ1-2, the V gene TRBV4-1; perhaps TRBD1 as D (5 bases). The V end lost 5 bases, the J end lost 2 bases, and 15 bases lay between the germline ends. This CDR3 comprises 15 residues. Germline values: CDR1 MGHRA, CDR2 YSYEKL. The CDR3 loop is CASSYPGRANYGYTF. CDR3 nucleotides: TGCGCCAGCAGCTATCCGGGACGGGCGAACTATGGCTACACCTTC.

V is TRBV7-2 and J is TRBJ1-5; no definite D call. V lost 5 bases, J lost 6 bases, and 11 bases lay in between. This CDR3 is 13 amino acids long. The germline V gene encodes CDR1 SGHTA and CDR2 FQGNSA. In nucleotides, the CDR3 is TGTGCCAGCAGCACCATTAAGGGTCAGCCCCAGCATTTT. This codes for CASSTIKGQPQHF.

Only a few counts were recorded for this clonotype. CDR3 DNA: TGTGCCAGCAACTCGTTCAGGGGGAACACTGAAGCTTTCTTT. Protein: CASNSFRGNTEAFF. V and J are TRBV5-5 and TRBJ1-1; tentative D call: TRBD1 (6 bases). CDR3 length equals 14 residues. Germline-derived CDR1 and CDR2 are SGHKS and YYEKEE (reference sequence). V gave up 6 bases and J gave up 1 base, with 13 bases separating them.